The 14 T cell receptor beta chains in this list originate from one sample, sequenced in a study of cytomegalovirus exposure and HLA in healthy donors. The PCR employed 60 Vbeta primers together with 13 Jbeta primers. Clones were sequenced by immunoSEQ multiplex PCR, and TCRdb holds only the in-frame ones, with some missing. The table lists approximately 130,000 clones, more than 65% of them singletons, with 2.6% in the top ten. Source material: PBMCs. These receptors were obtained from a woman in her sixties in good health and CMV-seropositive.

The V gene is TRBV7-8, the J gene TRBJ1-5; D may be TRBD1 (5 bases). The CDR3 extends over 13 amino acids. Germline assignment: CDR1 SGHVS and CDR2 FQNEAQ. Between the trimmed V and J ends, which lost 4 bases and 5 bases, there was a span of 9 bases. The CDR3 is CASSWAGYQPQHF. The CDR3 bases are TGTGCCAGCAGCTGGGCAGGGTATCAGCCCCAGCATTTT.

The V call is TRBV10-2, the J call TRBJ2-1, with 9 bases fitting TRBD1. Per the germline V gene, CDR1 is WSHSY and CDR2 is SAAADI. Trimming took 0 bases from V and 2 from J; bases not matched to a gene: 5. The CDR3 is 17 residues long. CDR3 in amino acids: CASSESGDRVTYNEQFF. As DNA, the CDR3 is TGCGCCAGCAGTGAGTCGGGGGACAGGGTTACCTACAATGAGCAGTTCTTC.

This clone was found a few times. The chain carries TRBV6-1 and TRBJ1-5, with TRBD1 as a possible D gene (5 bases). V dropped 3 bases and J dropped 9 bases, with 9 bases sitting between them. The CDR3 length is 12 residues. Germline V lookup: CDR1 MNHNS, CDR2 SASEGT. The CDR3 here is CASSEGGPPQHF. The DNA of the CDR3 is TGTGCCAGCAGTGAGGGGGGACCGCCCCAGCATTTT.

The CDR3 loop is CASAGTGPSTGELFF. CDR3 nucleotide sequence: TGTGCCAGCGCCGGGACAGGACCGAGCACCGGGGAGCTGTTTTTT. This chain joins TRBV6-6 and TRBJ2-2; 8 nucleotides match TRBD1. This CDR3 has 15 residues. Germline loops: CDR1 MNHNY, CDR2 SVGAGI (reference sequence). J gave up 4 bases and V 8 bases, and 9 bases lay outside the gene matches.

The V call is TRBV5-4, the J call TRBJ2-7; possibly TRBD1 for D (6 bases). Trimming removed 1 base from V and 2 bases from J, with 13 bases in between. The CDR3 spans 15 residues. Germline lookup yields CDR1 SGHNT and CDR2 YYREEE (reference sequence). In DNA, the CDR3 is TGTGCCAGCAGCTTGATCGGACAGAGCCCCTACGAGCAGTACTTC. Translated, it gives CASSLIGQSPYEQYF.

This chain links TRBV4-2 with TRBJ1-1; possibly TRBD1 for D (6 bases). Germline CDR1 and CDR2: LGHNA and YNFKEQ. V was trimmed by 2 bases and J by 0 bases, leaving 13 bases between them. This CDR3 contains 16 residues. The CDR3 reads CASSQQAGALNTEAFF. In DNA form, the CDR3 reads TGTGCCAGCAGCCAACAGGCAGGGGCCTTGAACACTGAAGCTTTCTTT.

The chain carries TRBV7-9 and TRBJ2-7, with D hard to call. The V gene lost 5 bases and the J gene lost 3 bases, with 14 bases spanning the gap. The CDR3 is 14 residues long. From germline, CDR1 is SEHNR and CDR2 FQNEAQ (reference sequence). DNA of the CDR3: TGTGCCAGCAGCCCCCAGAATGGAGACTACGAGCAGTACTTC. Its translation: CASSPQNGDYEQYF.

This chain connects TRBV9 to TRBJ2-2; TRBD1 agrees at 7 bases. J lost 3 bases, V lost 3 bases, and 8 bases had no gene match. Germline-derived CDR1 and CDR2 are SGDLS and YYNGEE. The CDR3 loop spans 16 amino acids. CDR3 in DNA: TGTGCCAGCAGCGATCGGACGGACAGGTACACCGGGGAGCTGTTTTTT. Translation gives CASSDRTDRYTGELFF.

V is TRBV5-1 and J is TRBJ1-1, with 7 nucleotides matching TRBD1. Trimming at V came to 4 bases and at J to 0 bases, leaving 12 bases not matched to a gene. Germline loops: CDR1 SGHRS, CDR2 YFSETQ. CDR3 length: 17 residues. CDR3 loop: CASSRTGVGGMNTEAFF. DNA of the CDR3: TGCGCCAGCAGCCGTACAGGGGTTGGGGGCATGAACACTGAAGCTTTCTTT.

The chain couples TRBV21-1 to TRBJ1-1; the listed D gene, TRBD1, was not tested against the DNA. TRBV21-1 is tagged as a pseudogene. The CDR3 contains 18 residues. The DNA for the CDR3 is TGTGCCAGCAGCAGACCCTTGAGGGACACGAACGTGGACACTGAAGCTTTCTTT. It codes for CASSRPLRDTNVDTEAFF.

A single count supports this clone. In DNA form, the CDR3 reads TGTGCCAGCAGCTCGAGACAGGGCCCTTATTCACCCCTCCACTTT. Translated: CASSSRQGPYSPLHF. This chain connects TRBV5-4 to TRBJ1-6; 7 bases map to TRBD1. Trimming removed 3 bases from V and 8 bases from J; junction bases left unmatched: 8. CDR1 SGHNT and CDR2 YYREEE come from the germline V gene (reference sequence). The CDR3 is 15 amino acids.

A few counts support this clone. V is TRBV9 and J is TRBJ1-1, with D unresolved. V gave up 2 bases and J gave up 6 bases, with 8 bases separating them. CDR1 SGDLS and CDR2 YYNGEE come from the germline V gene. CDR3 size: 12 residues. CDR3 nucleotide sequence: TGTGCCAGCAGCGTTGGACTTTCTGAAGCTTTCTTT. Translation gives CASSVGLSEAFF.

This chain joins TRBV12-5 and TRBJ1-4; a weak D match, TRBD1 (6 bases). The CDR3 covers 14 residues. Germline assignment: CDR1 LGHNT and CDR2 FRNRAP. V was pared by 2 bases and J by 8 bases, with 12 bases between. The CDR3 DNA is TGTGCTAGTGGTTTGCTCACCCAGGGGGAAAAACTGTTTTTT. Translation gives CASGLLTQGEKLFF.

V usage is TRBV10-2 and J usage is TRBJ2-1; 10 nucleotides line up with TRBD2. CDR1 and CDR2 from the germline V gene are WSHSY and SAAADI. J lost 6 bases, V lost 4 bases, and 9 bases had no gene match. The CDR3 totals 16 residues. CDR3 loop: CASSATLAGGLNEQFF. The DNA of the CDR3 is TGCGCCAGCAGTGCAACCTTAGCGGGGGGACTCAATGAGCAGTTCTTC.